The source of this T cell receptor (beta chain) is a study of a mutant IDH1 vaccine in newly diagnosed glioma. Looking at the study overall: Vaccine administration was initiated 4-6 weeks following radiotherapy alone, or with temozolomide cycles.

Described time point: week 5, during vaccination. Doses comprised 300 ug of mutant IDH1 20-mer peptide each, plus topical imiquimod. Clones were sequenced by immunoSEQ multiplex PCR, and TCRdb holds only the in-frame ones, with some missing. Among roughly 11,000 clones listed, 87% were seen once. In regard to this clone: No antigen is known for it.

The material sequenced was PBMCs, taken from a glioma patient whose treatment included an IDH1 peptide vaccine. The clonotype originates from a woman aged 35 to 49 with glioma. Some clones in this sample may be carry-over from other donors' samples.

The CDR3 DNA reads TGTGCCAGCACCCTGAGGGGGACGGGCTACACCTTC. This translates into CASTLRGTGYTF. The chain is built from TRBV7-9 and TRBJ1-2; possible D gene TRBD1, 6 bases. In germline, CDR1 is SEHNR, CDR2 FQNEAQ (reference sequence). The CDR3 spans 12 residues. V dropped 7 bases and J dropped 8 bases, with 14 bases sitting between them.